This TCR beta chain was sequenced in a study of cytomegalovirus exposure and HLA in healthy donors. There are 13 residues in the CDR3. With 3 bases clipped from V and 5 bases from J, the junction kept 7 bases outside the gene matches. Per the germline V gene, CDR1 is GTSNPN and CDR2 is SVGIG (reference sequence). A note on this clone: Antigen specificity is unknown.

Findings and caveats of the study: Confirmation was obtained in vitro that a few CMV-associated chains are specific for CMV antigens. Later work showed greater clonal expansion in HLA-associated TCR beta chains than in equally common others.

The PCR ran on 60 Vbeta and 13 Jbeta primers. Produced via immunoSEQ multiplex PCR; TCRdb's table is partial and in-frame only. In the table there are about 120,000 clones, around 66% of which are singletons. This chain uses TRBV30 with TRBJ2-7; 7 bases agree with TRBD2. This TCR came from a woman in her thirties or forties in good health and CMV-seropositive. The source material was PBMCs. CDR3 coding DNA: TGTGCCTGGAGACTGGGAGGGATAAACGAGCAGTACTTC. Its translation is CAWRLGGINEQYF.